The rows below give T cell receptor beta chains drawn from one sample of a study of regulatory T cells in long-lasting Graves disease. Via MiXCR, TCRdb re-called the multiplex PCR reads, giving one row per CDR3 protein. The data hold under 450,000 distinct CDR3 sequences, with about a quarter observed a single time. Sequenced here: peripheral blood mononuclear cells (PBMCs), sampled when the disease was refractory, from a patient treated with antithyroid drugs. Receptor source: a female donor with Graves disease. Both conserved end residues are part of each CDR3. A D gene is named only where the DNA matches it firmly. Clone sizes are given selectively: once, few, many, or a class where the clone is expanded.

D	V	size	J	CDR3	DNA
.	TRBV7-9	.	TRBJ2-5	CASSIGSQETQYF	TGTGCCAGCAGCATTGGGTCCCAAGAGACCCAGTACTTC
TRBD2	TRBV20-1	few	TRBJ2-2	CSARLGLAGRGDTGELFF	TGCAGTGCTAGGCTCGGTCTAGCGGGTAGAGGGGACACCGGGGAGCTGTTTTTT
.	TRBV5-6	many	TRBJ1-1	CASSLINREESEAFF	TGTGCCAGCAGCTTAATCAACAGGGAGGAATCTGAAGCTTTCTTT
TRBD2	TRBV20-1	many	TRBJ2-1	CSAPLAGGPYEQFF	TGCAGTGCTCCCTTAGCGGGAGGGCCGTATGAGCAGTTCTTC
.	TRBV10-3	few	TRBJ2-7	CAISDLTGRFYEQYF	TGTGCCATCAGTGACCTCACAGGGAGGTTCTACGAGCAGTACTTC
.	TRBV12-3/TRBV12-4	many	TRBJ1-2	CASSLYQGPNYGYTF	TGTGCCAGCAGTTTATACCAGGGCCCTAACTATGGCTACACCTTC
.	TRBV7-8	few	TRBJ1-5	CASSLLPKRDQPQHF	TGTGCCAGCAGCTTATTACCTAAGAGGGATCAGCCCCAGCATTTT
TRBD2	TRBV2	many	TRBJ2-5	CASSAASGSVETQYF	TGTGCCAGCAGTGCCGCTAGCGGGAGTGTAGAGACCCAGTACTTC
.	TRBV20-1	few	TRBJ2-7	CSAPPQPPLGDYEQYF	TGCAGTGCTCCCCCCCAGCCCCCTCTTGGCGACTACGAGCAGTACTTC
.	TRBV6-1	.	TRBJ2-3	CASSLGWSTDTQYF	TGTGCCAGCAGTCTCGGGTGGTCCACAGATACGCAGTATTTT
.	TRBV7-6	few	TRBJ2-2	CASSFGPGELFF	TGTGCCAGCAGCTTTGGCCCCGGGGAGCTGTTTTTT
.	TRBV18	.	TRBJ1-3	CASRDKINTIYF	TGTGCCAGTCGGGACAAAATAAACACCATATATTTT
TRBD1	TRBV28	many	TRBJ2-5	CASSLVTGMGETQYF	TGTGCCAGCAGTTTAGTGACAGGGATGGGGGAGACCCAGTACTTC
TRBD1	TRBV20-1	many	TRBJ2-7	CSATGQGNSYEQYF	TGCAGTGCTACCGGACAGGGGAATTCCTACGAGCAGTACTTC
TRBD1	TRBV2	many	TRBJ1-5	CASSDGTGVNQPQHF	TGTGCCAGCAGTGACGGGACAGGGGTAAATCAGCCCCAGCATTTT
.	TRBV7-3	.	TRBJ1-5	CASSLISGDGYSNQPQHF	TGTGCCAGCAGCTTAATTTCGGGGGACGGATATAGCAATCAGCCCCAGCATTTT
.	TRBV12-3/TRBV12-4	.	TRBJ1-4	CARRGRATNEKLFF	TGTGCCCGTCGGGGCCGGGCCACTAATGAAAAACTGTTTTTT
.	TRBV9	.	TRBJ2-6	CASSVEPSGANVLTF	TGTGCCAGCAGCGTAGAACCCTCTGGGGCCAACGTCCTGACTTTC
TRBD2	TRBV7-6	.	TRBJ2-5	CASSLVTSGSWETQYF	TGTGCCAGCAGCTTAGTAACTAGCGGGAGTTGGGAGACCCAGTACTTC
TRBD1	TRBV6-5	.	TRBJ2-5	CASSYVRQGTQYF	TGTGCCAGCAGTTACGTTCGACAGGGAACCCAGTACTTC
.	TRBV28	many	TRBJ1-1	CASRRSTAMNTEAFF	TGTGCCAGCAGACGGTCGACAGCCATGAACACTGAAGCTTTCTTT
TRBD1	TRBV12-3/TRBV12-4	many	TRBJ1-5	CASSLRDRHFPQHF	TGTGCCAGCAGTTTGCGGGACAGACATTTTCCCCAGCATTTT